This T cell receptor (beta chain) stems from a study of T cell responses to AZD1222 COVID-19 vaccine. For the study at large: The analysis combined second doses at about 4 or about 12 weeks. Points from the study as a whole: Mapped onto spike, vaccine-associated CD4 TCRs spanned it and were dominant at 160-218 and 743-854. Close to half of all spike-specific TCRs reportedly target regions of the variants that are unmutated. Repertoires in all cases were sampled only once the peak T cell response had passed.

The CDR3 is 15 amino acids. V gave up 3 bases and J gave up 6 bases; unmatched junction bases: 9. Germline V lookup: CDR1 SGHDT, CDR2 YYEEEE. The protocol was immunoSEQ multiplex PCR, while the TCRdb copy is restricted to in-frame clones and leaves out a portion. The table has 110,000 to 150,000 clones, roughly 85% seen once; the top ten hold 7.5% to 8.5%. As regards this clone: The antigen is not known.

The source of this sequence is an adult in good health. Sequencing used peripheral blood, obtained on day 0 of AZD1222 vaccination. The chain couples TRBV5-6 to TRBJ1-1, with 9 bases that match TRBD1. In nucleotides, the CDR3 is TGTGCCAGCAGCTGGGGGGACAGGGACGGCGCTGAAGCTTTCTTT. Translation: CASSWGDRDGAEAFF. The full variable domain, with the rest looked up from reference TRBV5-6 and TRBJ1-1, is DAGVTQSPTHLIKTRGQQVTLRCSPKSGHDTVSWYQQALGQGPQFIFQYYEEEERQRGNFPDRFSGHQFPNYSSELNVNALLLGDSALYLCASSWGDRDGAEAFFGQGTRLTVV.